A selection of T cell receptor beta chains follows, all from one sample in a study of blood T cell repertoires in COVID-19. Assay used: immunoSEQ multiplex PCR; TCRdb lists only in-frame clones, some missing. Of about 270,000 clones listed, approximately 87% were seen once; the top ten hold over 8.5%. Sample: peripheral blood. All receptors come from a human donor in a cohort sampled during active COVID-19. The conserved cysteine and the conserved F or W are not part of the CDR3 here. Fields, in order: V gene, CDR3 protein.

TRBV28	ASSSPGQGADNSPLH
TRBV29-1	SVLGQDSPYEQY
TRBV19	ASSIAGGTEAF
TRBV5-1	ASRLYTGAGNTIY
TRBV18	ASSPGPTQPQH
TRBV6-5	ASSVPGQGNTIY
TRBV11-2	ASSSRFGEGGQETQY
TRBV11-2	ASSLFGQSSYEQY
TRBV3-1/TRBV3-2	ASSQESRSGTQY
TRBV5-1	ASSSGTSVDTGELF
TRBV15	ATSRDRSNSYNEQF
TRBV13	ASSLEAGVSTGELF
TRBV18	ASSPLGESMAQH
TRBV1	TSREESSGPQH
TRBV28	ASSSDRGSNNSPLH
TRBV7-7	ASSLRPGSGVGELF
TRBV28	ASSPGGRNSPLH
TRBV11-2	ASSLVRGGFVNTEAF
TRBV6-5	ASSYSGTDYEQY
TRBV19	ASSILVSDREQF
TRBV27	ASRPLTSTSYEQY
TRBV28	ASSLWIQGSYNSPLH
TRBV11-3	ASSATGGTEAF
TRBV5-5	ASSLTGQGSLRELF
TRBV18	ASSPPGGARTEAF
TRBV3-1/TRBV3-2	ASSHVTSGTGEQF
TRBV14	ASSQERPPQGTQY
TRBV24-1	ATSETGVRGTQY
TRBV6-5	ASSRGYYEQY
TRBV5-8	ASSFQAGTNYGYT
TRBV4-2	ASSQGLSYYEQY
TRBV3-1/TRBV3-2	ASSQGGRWVEPQH
TRBV3-1/TRBV3-2	ASSPSGTSGRQF
TRBV6-5	ASSSTRQGVTYEQY
TRBV3-1/TRBV3-2	ASSQGGAGGLETQY
TRBV5-4	ASSFTGGYGYT
TRBV4-3	ASSQDGTGYEKLF
TRBV27	ASSLGTRDIQY
TRBV18	ASSPGTGDNEKLF
TRBV2	ASKQLAGGLTGELF
TRBV10-2	ASSEGQQSGNTIY
TRBV5-1	ASSPEGTYMNTEAF
TRBV7-8	ASSRASLPSYNEQF
TRBV28	ASRTSNTEAF
TRBV3-1/TRBV3-2	ASSQASGQGSNEQF
TRBV9	ASSVVGEGTDTQY
TRBV5-1	ASSSGLAASNTGELF
TRBV6-5	ASRGSGIKVNEQF